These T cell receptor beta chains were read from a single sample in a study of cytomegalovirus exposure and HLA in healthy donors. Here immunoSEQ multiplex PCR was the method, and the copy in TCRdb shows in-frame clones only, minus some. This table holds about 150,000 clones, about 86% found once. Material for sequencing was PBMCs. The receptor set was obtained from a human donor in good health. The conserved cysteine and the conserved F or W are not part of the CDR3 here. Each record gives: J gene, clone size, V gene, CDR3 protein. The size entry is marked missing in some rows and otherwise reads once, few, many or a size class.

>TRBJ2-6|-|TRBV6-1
ASSETGTYSSGANVLT
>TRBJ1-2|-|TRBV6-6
ASSYATGNYGYT
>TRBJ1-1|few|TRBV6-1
AIHSGVTEAF
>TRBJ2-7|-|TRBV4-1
ASSRGQGGTYEQY
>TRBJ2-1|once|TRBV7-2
ASSDRDRNKVEQF
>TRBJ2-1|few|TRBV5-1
ASSQDFHNEQF
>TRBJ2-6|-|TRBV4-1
ASSQEGLVGSGANVLT
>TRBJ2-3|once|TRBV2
ASSEPGVGLTDTQY
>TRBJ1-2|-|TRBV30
ASFAPGQGDYGYT
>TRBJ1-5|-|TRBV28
ASSLPDRGNQPQH
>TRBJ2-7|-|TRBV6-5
ASSRDRGIRDEQY
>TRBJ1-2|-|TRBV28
ASSPGTGSLANYGYT
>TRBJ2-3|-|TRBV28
ASSPKTGRHTDTQY
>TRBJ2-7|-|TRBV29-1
SVVQGSLEQY
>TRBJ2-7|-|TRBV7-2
ASSLDRLRGQY
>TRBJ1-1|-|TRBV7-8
ASSLRQFGDTEAF
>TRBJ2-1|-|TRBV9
ASRGGYNEQF
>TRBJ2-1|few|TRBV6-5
ASTPGQKNNEQF
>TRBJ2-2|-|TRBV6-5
ASSYDRATGELF
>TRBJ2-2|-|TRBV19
ASSIGLAGADGELF
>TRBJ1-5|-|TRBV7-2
ASSRNRGNQPQH
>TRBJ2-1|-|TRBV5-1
ASSLAPANNEQF
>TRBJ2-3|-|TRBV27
ASSLVLQEGRNTQY
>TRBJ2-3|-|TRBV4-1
ASSQTSRDTQY
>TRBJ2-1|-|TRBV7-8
ASSGRQNEQF
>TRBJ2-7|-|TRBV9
ASSATGFSYEQY
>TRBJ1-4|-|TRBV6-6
ASSYENRKNEKLF
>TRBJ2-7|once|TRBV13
ASRRSGASHEQY
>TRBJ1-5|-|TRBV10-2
ASSEGTQYQPQH
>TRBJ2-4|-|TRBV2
ASSGLAGAAVAKNIQY
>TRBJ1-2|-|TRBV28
ASSAKTGNNYGYT
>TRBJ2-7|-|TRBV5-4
ASSPPGTGPHEQY
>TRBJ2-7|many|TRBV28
ASSAPSTFGGSSYEQY
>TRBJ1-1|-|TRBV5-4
ASSRGANTEAF
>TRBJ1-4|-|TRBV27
ASSFQGRGNEKLF
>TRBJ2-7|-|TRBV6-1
ASPAGVEQY
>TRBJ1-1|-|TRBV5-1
ASSLGQGVSEAF
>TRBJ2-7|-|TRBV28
ASSPYAGSYEQY
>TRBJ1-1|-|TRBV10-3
AISDRVENTEAF
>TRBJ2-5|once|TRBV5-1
ASSLFGFRGQETQY
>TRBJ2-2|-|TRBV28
ASSTDRYTGELF
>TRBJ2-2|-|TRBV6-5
ASGGRMAVF
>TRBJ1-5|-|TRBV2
ASSAWGYSNQPQH
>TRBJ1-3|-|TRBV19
ASSSTSRGIY
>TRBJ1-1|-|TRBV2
ASRRQGTEAF
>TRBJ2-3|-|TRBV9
ASSVVAGSSSDTQY
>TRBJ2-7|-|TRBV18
ASSPAGTGAYEQY
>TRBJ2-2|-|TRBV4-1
ASSQDLEEMNTGELF
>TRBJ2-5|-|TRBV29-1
SVGLAGGQETQY
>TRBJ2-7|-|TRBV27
ASSLVGQGKYEQY
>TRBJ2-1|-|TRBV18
ASSTGLAGTYNEQF
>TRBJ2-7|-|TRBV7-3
ASSQGFTGATEQY
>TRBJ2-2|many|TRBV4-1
ASSRSEAGELF
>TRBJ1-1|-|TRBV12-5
ASGGQLNTEAF
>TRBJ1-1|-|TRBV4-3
ASSQEGRANTEAF